These 26 T cell receptor beta chains were sequenced from one sample in a study of cytomegalovirus exposure and HLA in healthy donors. It was with 60 Vbeta and 13 Jbeta primers that the PCR ran. Profiling relied on immunoSEQ multiplex PCR, and the TCRdb table lists in-frame clones only, not all of them. The sample shows about 57,000 clones, roughly four fifths of them seen only once. Sequenced: PBMCs. The receptor source for this set is a man between 25 and 39 years old in good health and CMV-seronegative.

The genes are TRBV14 and TRBJ2-7, with a possible D match to TRBD2 (5 bases). Germline CDR1 and CDR2: SGHDN and FVKESK. The CDR3 has 13 amino acids. V was pared by 1 base and J by 6 bases, with 10 bases between. The DNA for the CDR3 is TGTGCCAGCAGCCAAGCCGGGGTCGGCGAGCAGTACTTC. Residues: CASSQAGVGEQYF. Looking up the rest from reference TRBV14 and TRBJ2-7 gives the full variable domain: EAGVTQFPSHSVIEKGQTVTLRCDPISGHDNLYWYRRVMGKEIKFLLHFVKESKQDESGMPNNRFLAERTGGTYSTLKVQPAELEDSGVYFCASSQAGVGEQYFGPGTRLTVT.

The chain joins TRBV18 to TRBJ1-1; no clear D. The germline CDR1 and CDR2 sequences are KGHSH and LQKENI. The germline V and J ends were trimmed by 6 bases and 1 base, with 12 bases remaining between them. This CDR3 comprises 14 residues. The CDR3 protein is CASSSSTGNTEAFF. Here the CDR3 DNA reads TGTGCCAGCTCGTCCTCTACGGGGAACACTGAAGCTTTCTTT.

The chain is built from TRBV25-1 and TRBJ2-5, with D maybe TRBD1 (5 bases). V was trimmed by 5 bases and J by 5 bases, leaving 18 bases between them. Germline V CDR1 and CDR2: MGHDK, SYGVNS. This CDR3 is 15 amino acids long. The CDR3 here is CASSPDRPGTETQYF. The CDR3 DNA reads as TGTGCCAGCAGTCCCGACAGACCAGGAACGGAGACCCAGTACTTC.

The rearrangement joins TRBV6-5 to TRBJ1-1, with TRBD1 as a possible D gene (5 bases). The V end was cut by 6 bases, the J end by 7 bases, with 9 bases between. Germline CDR1 reads MNHEY; CDR2 reads SVGAGI. This CDR3 region has 11 residues. DNA of the CDR3: TGTGCCAGCAGCCGGGACTTTGAAGCTTTCTTT. Amino acids: CASSRDFEAFF.

The rearrangement joins TRBV7-6 to TRBJ2-5; 8 bases agree with TRBD2. Unmatched junction bases numbered 3, after V lost 1 base and J lost 5 bases. This CDR3 region has 14 residues. Germline CDR1 and CDR2: SGHVS and FNYEAQ. CDR3 sequence (DNA): TGTGCCAGCAGCTTAGGCGGGGGGCGGGAGACCCAGTACTTC. It is translated as CASSLGGGRETQYF.

This chain uses TRBV4-3 with TRBJ2-1; 11 nucleotides match TRBD2. The V gene end was trimmed by 3 bases and the J gene end by 0 bases; junction bases not matched to a gene: 10. The CDR3 has 19 residues. Germline V gene sequence: CDR1 LGHNA, CDR2 YSLEER. The CDR3 reads CASSHWGLADTSSYNEQFF. Written as DNA, the CDR3 is TGCGCCAGCAGCCATTGGGGACTAGCGGATACCAGCTCCTACAATGAGCAGTTCTTC.

V gene TRBV2 combines with J gene TRBJ2-7, with a possible D match to TRBD1 (6 bases). CDR1 SNHLY and CDR2 FYNNEI come from the germline V gene. This CDR3 comprises 15 residues. Deletions cut 4 bases from V and 3 bases from J, with 16 bases between. The CDR3 DNA follows: TGTGCCAGCAGTGTAAGACAGGACCAAATCTACGAGCAGTACTTC. It translates to CASSVRQDQIYEQYF.

The rearrangement links TRBV7-2 to TRBJ1-1; no reliable D call. The germline V and J ends were trimmed by 7 bases and 3 bases, with 12 bases remaining between them. Germline V gene data show CDR1 as SGHTA and CDR2 as FQGNSA. The CDR3 spans 13 residues. The CDR3 nucleotides read TGTGCCAGCACCCCAAGAGGGCACACTGAAGCTTTCTTT. It codes for CASTPRGHTEAFF.

V usage is TRBV27 and J usage is TRBJ1-5; D gene ambiguous. Trimming removed 1 base at V and 2 bases at J, with 12 bases between. The CDR3 runs to 16 residues. Germline CDR1 reads MNHEY; CDR2 reads SMNVEV (reference sequence). The CDR3 coding sequence is TGTGCCAGCAGTTTATACCCGTCGGGTGGCAATCAGCCCCAGCATTTT. Its protein product is CASSLYPSGGNQPQHF.

The genes are TRBV5-4 and TRBJ1-1; the D is unclear. Germline V gene lookup returns CDR1 SGHNT and CDR2 YYREEE (reference sequence). This CDR3 is built from 13 residues. V shed 3 bases and J shed 7 bases, with 13 bases lying between them. The CDR3 region is CASSSLRQGEAFF. In DNA form, the CDR3 reads TGTGCCAGCAGCTCCTTGCGGCAAGGTGAAGCTTTCTTT.

Only one count was recorded for this clone. CDR3 protein: CATSRDSEPGGRKYEQYF. DNA for the CDR3: TGTGCCACCAGCAGAGATAGCGAGCCGGGCGGGAGAAAGTACGAGCAGTACTTC. The chain employs TRBV15 and TRBJ2-7, with TRBD2 matching over 7 bases. The CDR3 has 18 residues. The trim removed 0 bases at V and 4 bases at J, leaving 15 bases unmatched. The germline V gene encodes CDR1 LNHNV and CDR2 YYDKDF (reference sequence).

The chain employs TRBV7-6 and TRBJ2-7, with 8 bases that match TRBD1. Trimming cost V 1 base and J 10 bases; bases outside gene matches: 6. This CDR3 has 13 residues. Germline CDR1 SGHVS, CDR2 FNYEAQ. The CDR3 reads CASSLGDRTLQYF. The CDR3 nucleotides are TGTGCCAGCAGCTTAGGGGACAGGACTCTTCAGTACTTC.

This chain's CDR3 is CASRLTVQNTEAFF. CDR3 nucleotide sequence: TGCGCCAGCAGACTGACAGTCCAGAACACTGAAGCTTTCTTT. V usage is TRBV10-2 and J usage is TRBJ1-1; possible D gene TRBD1, 5 bases. Germline V lookup: CDR1 WSHSY, CDR2 SAAADI. V lost 6 bases and J lost 1, with 12 bases in between. This CDR3 has 14 amino acids.

This clone occurred a few times. This chain links TRBV5-6 with TRBJ1-4; 10 bases align to TRBD1. The germline gives CDR1 SGHDT, CDR2 YYEEEE. This CDR3 region has 17 residues. Trimming took 8 bases from V and 7 from J; bases not matched to a gene: 17. The CDR3 nucleotides read TGTGCCAGTACTGAAGGGACAGGGGTCGAGGGGGGTGAAAAACTGTTTTTT. Amino acid sequence: CASTEGTGVEGGEKLFF.

This clone was detected a few times. This chain uses TRBV6-5 with TRBJ2-7; TRBD1 aligns across 7 bases. This CDR3 region has 14 residues. V shed 6 bases and J 4 bases; nucleotides not matched to a gene: 9. Germline loops: CDR1 MNHEY, CDR2 SVGAGI. The CDR3 DNA reads TGTGCCAGCAGCTACCACGGGACAGCGTACGAGCAGTACTTC. The encoded protein is CASSYHGTAYEQYF.

The chain carries TRBV11-2 and TRBJ2-1; D possibly corresponds to TRBD1 (5 bases). The CDR3 is 12 residues long. From germline, CDR1 is SGHAT and CDR2 FQNNGV. Trimming pared 2 bases from V and 7 bases from J, leaving 6 bases between. This chain's CDR3 is CASSLKGNEQFF. DNA for the CDR3: TGTGCCAGCAGCTTAAAGGGGAATGAGCAGTTCTTC.

The CDR3: CASSYSRVPTSGANVLTF. The CDR3 region has the DNA TGTGCCAGCAGTTACAGCCGTGTCCCAACTTCTGGGGCCAACGTCCTGACTTTC. The chain carries TRBV7-6 and TRBJ2-6, with D uncertain. Germline assignment: CDR1 SGHVS and CDR2 FNYEAQ. This CDR3 region has 18 residues. Trimming pared 6 bases from V and 1 base from J, leaving 19 bases between.

A remark on this clone: At one boundary the junction diverges from the germline segment, which might be a read error. The chain recombines TRBV11-3 with TRBJ2-7, with 7 bases aligning to TRBD2. The germline CDR1 and CDR2 sequences are SGHNT and YENEEA. The CDR3 is 12 amino acids. The DNA for the CDR3 is TGTGCCAGCAGCCTAGAAGGGAGGGACCTCTCCTTC. Its protein is CASSLEGRDLSF.

This clone came up once. V and J are TRBV7-8 and TRBJ2-3, with 9 bases that match TRBD2. CDR1 is SGHVS and CDR2 is FQNEAQ in the germline V gene. The CDR3 consists of 16 residues. V dropped 3 bases and J dropped 1; count of bases not matched to a gene: 5. CDR3 residues: CASSLRGGLGTDTQYF. CDR3 nucleotide sequence: TGTGCCAGCAGCTTGCGGGGGGGCCTCGGCACAGATACGCAGTATTTT.

This sequence joins TRBV11-3 and TRBJ2-1, with 8 bases fitting TRBD2. The germline V gene encodes CDR1 SGHNT and CDR2 YENEEA. After removal of 3 bases from V and 1 base from J, the junction contained 2 bases not matched to a gene. The CDR3 is made up of 15 amino acids. CDR3 sequence: CASSFSGKSYNEQFF. The CDR3 DNA is TGTGCCAGCAGCTTTAGCGGGAAATCCTACAATGAGCAGTTCTTC.

The rearrangement links TRBV11-2 to TRBJ2-5, with TRBD2 identical over 10 bases. The assigned J gene may be wrong: the sequence end matches TRBJ2-7 better. This CDR3 contains 16 residues. Germline V lookup: CDR1 SGHAT, CDR2 FQNNGV. The CDR3 DNA is TGTGCCAGCAGCTTAGACGGACTAGCGGCCTCCTACGAGCAGTACTTC. It codes for CASSLDGLAASYEQYF.

The chain combines TRBV7-3 with TRBJ2-1; 13 positions agree with TRBD2. Germline V CDR1 and CDR2: SGHTA, FQGTGA. The CDR3 runs to 15 residues. The J segment lost 6 bases and the V segment lost 5 bases, leaving 4 bases of the junction unmatched. This chain's CDR3 is CASSQTSGGPNEQFF. CDR3 DNA sequence: TGTGCCAGCAGCCAGACTAGCGGGGGGCCCAATGAGCAGTTCTTC.

This clone was seen just once. In DNA form, the CDR3 reads TGTGCCAGCAGCGTAGGGGGGACTAGTGGGGTTACGCAGTATTTT. The encoded protein is CASSVGGTSGVTQYF. This chain uses TRBV9 with TRBJ2-3, with 8 bases identical to TRBD2. Trimming at V came to 0 bases and at J to 8 bases, leaving 8 bases not matched to a gene. The CDR3 totals 15 residues. Germline-derived CDR1 and CDR2 are SGDLS and YYNGEE.

The chain employs TRBV5-1 and TRBJ2-4; TRBD1 might be the D (5 bases). Trimming stripped 4 bases from V and 0 bases from J, with 20 bases between. The CDR3 sequence is 18 residues long. CDR1 SGHRS and CDR2 YFSETQ come from the germline V gene. CDR3 in DNA: TGCGCCAGCAGCCCCCTGGCCGACAGACGATTAGCCAAAAACATTCAGTACTTC. Translating it yields CASSPLADRRLAKNIQYF.

The chain uses TRBV21-1 and TRBJ2-6; the table assigns TRBD1, which was not confirmed against the DNA. TRBV21-1 is an annotated pseudogene. The CDR3 runs to 19 residues. CDR3 DNA: TGTGCCAGCAGCAAAGTTAGGGGGACAGGGAGGTCTGGGGCCAACGTCCTGACTTTC. Translation gives CASSKVRGTGRSGANVLTF.

The chain carries TRBV9 and TRBJ2-1; 10 bases are a match to TRBD1. V shed 6 bases and J 7 bases; nucleotides not matched to a gene: 7. Germline V gene lookup returns CDR1 SGDLS and CDR2 YYNGEE. CDR3 size: 14 residues. CDR3 bases: TGTGCCAGCAAGTCGACAGGGGGCGGGAATGAGCAGTTCTTC. This translates into CASKSTGGGNEQFF.